The sequence of this T cell receptor beta chain was determined in a study of blood T cell repertoires in COVID-19. Across the study: Some COVID-19 samples were acute and others convalescent; all came from the United States, Italy and Spain. Nucleic acid was either cDNA or gDNA, and it came from T cells, B-cell-depleted T cells, or PBMCs.

Seattle researchers signed up patients amid active infection and tracked them longitudinally. Germline CDR1 is MNHEY and CDR2 is SVGAGI. The CDR3 consists of 14 residues. V was cut by 6 bases and J by 0 bases, with 10 bases left in between. Original processing methods: Estimates of nucleated cell counts were drawn from the amplification of reference gene primers. The data were produced by immunoSEQ multiplex PCR, yet TCRdb's version contains in-frame clones alone and is incomplete. V, J and clone size derive from that table, while D and trimming were established from the DNA sequence. The sample records about 180,000 clones, approximately 85% being singletons.

Sequencing input: peripheral blood. The chain uses TRBV6-5 and TRBJ2-3; D is unclear. The source is a woman aged 55-69 years with COVID-19, enrolled during active disease. CDR3 sequence (DNA): TGTGCCAGCAGGGAGTCAGCTAGCACAGATACGCAGTATTTT. The encoded protein is CASRESASTDTQYF.